This T cell receptor (beta chain) was found in a study of tumor-infiltrating lymphocytes in primary liver carcinoma. Across the whole study: Ages ranged from 30 to 69, with HCC or mixed HCC-cholangiocarcinoma.

The investigators made TCR beta cDNA from approximately 0.5 ug total RNA, using a constant-region primer. ARM-PCR was slightly modified, and three nested multiplex PCR rounds with it gave rise to the TCR beta libraries. TRBV1-TRBV30 forward primers and a C-beta reverse primer were used in the first two PCR rounds, which each ran for about 9 cycles. TCRdb re-called the multiplex PCR reads with MiXCR, one entry per CDR3 protein. The data hold about 100,000 distinct CDR3 sequences, with about 70% observed a single time. Taking about 19-32 mg of unsorted bulk tissue, the authors co-extracted RNA and DNA. All patients had surgically resected primary liver carcinoma. At sampling, these chronic HBV carriers had received no treatment. The study sampled five separate regions from each tumor. This CDR3 is built from 14 residues. With 5 bases clipped from V and 4 bases from J, the junction kept 6 bases outside the gene matches. CDR1 and CDR2 (germline): MDHEN, SYDVKM.

The chain carries TRBV28 and TRBJ1-1; 8 bases fit TRBD1. Sequencing used liver tumor tissue from sampling region 5. Indicated subset: tumor region T5, tumor centre. The clonotype originates from a woman aged 55-75 years with primary liver carcinoma and hepatitis B virus infection. CDR3 coding DNA: TGTGCCAGCAGTAAACTCGGACAGGGCACTGAAGCTTTCTTT. It is translated as CASSKLGQGTEAFF.